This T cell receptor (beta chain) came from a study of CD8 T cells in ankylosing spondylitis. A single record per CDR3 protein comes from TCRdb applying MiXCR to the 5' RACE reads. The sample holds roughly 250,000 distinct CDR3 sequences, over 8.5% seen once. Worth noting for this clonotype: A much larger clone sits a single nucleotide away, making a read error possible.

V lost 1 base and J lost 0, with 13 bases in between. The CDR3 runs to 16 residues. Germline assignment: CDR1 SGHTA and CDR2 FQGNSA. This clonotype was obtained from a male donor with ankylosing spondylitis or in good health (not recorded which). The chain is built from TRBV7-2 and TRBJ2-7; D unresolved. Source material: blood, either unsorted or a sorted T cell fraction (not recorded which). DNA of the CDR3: TGTGCCAGCAGCTTAGGTCCGGGTCACCTCTCCTACGAGCAGTACTTC. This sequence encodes CASSLGPGHLSYEQYF.